Described below is a single T cell receptor beta chain sequence and its context. The time point is: baseline, week 1 (first vaccination visit). Specified treatment: pre-vaccination baseline after standard-of-care therapy. Astrocytomas found in donors were new, WHO grade 3 or 4, IDH1-mutant and ATRX-lost. Profiling relied on immunoSEQ multiplex PCR, and the TCRdb table lists in-frame clones only, not all of them. The sample has about 96,000 clones; 80% are singletons. The sample originates from a study of a mutant IDH1 vaccine in newly diagnosed glioma. Germline V lookup: CDR1 MNHNY, CDR2 SVGAGI (reference sequence). V was pared by 6 bases and J by 7 bases, with 17 bases of the junction left unmatched. The CDR3 sequence is 16 residues long.

Sequencing used PBMCs, obtained from a glioma patient treated with radiotherapy, temozolomide or both. The genes are TRBV6-6 and TRBJ2-7, with 8 positions matching TRBD2. The source of this sequence is a man between 35 and 55 years old with glioma. The CDR3 coding sequence is TGTGCCAGCAGCTACAACGAGCGGGTCGCGGGGGGAGAGCAGTACTTC. Its protein product is CASSYNERVAGGEQYF.